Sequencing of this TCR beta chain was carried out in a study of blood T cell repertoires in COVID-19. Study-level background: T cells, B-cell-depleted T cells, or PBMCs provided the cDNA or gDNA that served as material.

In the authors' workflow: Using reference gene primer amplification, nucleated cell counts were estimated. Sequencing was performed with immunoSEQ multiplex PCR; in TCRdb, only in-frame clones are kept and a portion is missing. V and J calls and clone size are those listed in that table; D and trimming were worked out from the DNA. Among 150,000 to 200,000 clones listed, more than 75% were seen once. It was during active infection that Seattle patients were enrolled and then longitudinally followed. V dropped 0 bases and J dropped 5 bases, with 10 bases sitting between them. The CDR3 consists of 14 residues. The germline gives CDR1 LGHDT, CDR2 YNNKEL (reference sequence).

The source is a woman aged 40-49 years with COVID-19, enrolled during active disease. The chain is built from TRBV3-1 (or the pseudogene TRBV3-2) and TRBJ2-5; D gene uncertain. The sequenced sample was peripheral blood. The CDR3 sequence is CASSQDAASETQYF. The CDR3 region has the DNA TGTGCCAGCAGCCAAGATGCGGCGAGCGAGACCCAGTACTTC.